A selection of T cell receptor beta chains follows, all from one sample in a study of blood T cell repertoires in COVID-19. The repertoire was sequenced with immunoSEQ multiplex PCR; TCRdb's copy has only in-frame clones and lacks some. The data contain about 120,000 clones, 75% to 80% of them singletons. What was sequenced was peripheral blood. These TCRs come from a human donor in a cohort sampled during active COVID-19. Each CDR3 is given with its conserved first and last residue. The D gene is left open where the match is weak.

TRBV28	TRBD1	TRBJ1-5	CASSPRTGGNQPQHF	TGTGCCAGCAGTCCCCGGACAGGAGGGAATCAGCCCCAGCATTTT
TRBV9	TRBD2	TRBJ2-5	CASSVGAGVAQETQYF	TGTGCCAGCAGCGTAGGAGCGGGGGTGGCCCAAGAGACCCAGTACTTC
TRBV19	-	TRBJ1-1	CASTPMGGTEAFF	TGTGCCAGTACCCCAATGGGGGGCACTGAAGCTTTCTTT
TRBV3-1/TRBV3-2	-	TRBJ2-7	CASSPLRDGGEQYF	TGTGCCAGCAGCCCCTTGCGGGACGGGGGCGAGCAGTACTTC
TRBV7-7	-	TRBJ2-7	CASIRFTGHEQYF	TGTGCTAGCATTCGTTTTACAGGGCACGAGCAGTACTTC
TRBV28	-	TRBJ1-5	CASSLLRSYSNQPQHF	TGTGCCAGCAGTTTATTGCGGAGTTATAGCAATCAGCCCCAGCATTTT
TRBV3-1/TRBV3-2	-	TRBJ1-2	CASSPRVEYGYTF	TGTGCCAGCAGCCCCAGGGTTGAGTATGGCTACACCTTC
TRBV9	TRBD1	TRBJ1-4	CASSVAPGQSNEKLFF	TGTGCCAGCAGCGTTGCACCGGGACAGAGTAATGAAAAACTGTTTTTT
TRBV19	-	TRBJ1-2	CASGSYEKGLNYGYTF	TGTGCCAGTGGATCCTATGAGAAGGGGCTTAACTATGGCTACACCTTC
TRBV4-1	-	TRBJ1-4	CASSQVRNEKLFF	TGCGCCAGCAGCCAGGTCAGGAATGAAAAACTGTTTTTT